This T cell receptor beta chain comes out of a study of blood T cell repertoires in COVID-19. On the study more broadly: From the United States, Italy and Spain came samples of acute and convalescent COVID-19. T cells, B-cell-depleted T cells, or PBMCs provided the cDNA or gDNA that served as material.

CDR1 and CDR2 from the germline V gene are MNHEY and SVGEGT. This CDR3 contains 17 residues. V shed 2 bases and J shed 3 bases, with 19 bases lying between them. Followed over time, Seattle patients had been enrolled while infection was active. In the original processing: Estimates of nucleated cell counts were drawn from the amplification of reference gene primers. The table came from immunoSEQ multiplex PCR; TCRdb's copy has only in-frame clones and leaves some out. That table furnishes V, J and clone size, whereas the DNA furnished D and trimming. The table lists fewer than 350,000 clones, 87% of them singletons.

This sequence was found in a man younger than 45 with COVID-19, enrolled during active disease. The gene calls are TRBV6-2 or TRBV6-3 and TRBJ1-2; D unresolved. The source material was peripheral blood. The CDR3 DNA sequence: TGTGCCAGCAGTTACGATCTGCTACAAACAGCGGACTATGGCTACACCTTC. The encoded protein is CASSYDLLQTADYGYTF.